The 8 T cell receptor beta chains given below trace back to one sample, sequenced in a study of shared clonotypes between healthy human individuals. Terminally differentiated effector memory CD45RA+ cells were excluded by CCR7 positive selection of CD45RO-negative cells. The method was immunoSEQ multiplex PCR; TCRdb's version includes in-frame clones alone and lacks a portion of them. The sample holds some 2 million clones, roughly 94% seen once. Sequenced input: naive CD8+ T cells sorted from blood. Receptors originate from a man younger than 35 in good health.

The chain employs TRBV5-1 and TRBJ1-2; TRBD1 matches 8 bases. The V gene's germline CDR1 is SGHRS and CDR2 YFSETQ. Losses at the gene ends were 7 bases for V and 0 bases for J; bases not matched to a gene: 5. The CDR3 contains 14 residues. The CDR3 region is CASLGQGTNYGYTF. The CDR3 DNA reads TGCGCCAGCCTTGGACAGGGAACTAACTATGGCTACACCTTC. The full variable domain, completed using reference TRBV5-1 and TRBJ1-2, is KAGVTQTPRYLIKTRGQQVTLSCSPISGHRSVSWYQQTPGQGLQFLFEYFSETQRNKGNFPGRFSGRQFSNSRSEMNVSTLELGDSALYLCASLGQGTNYGYTFGSGTRLTVV.

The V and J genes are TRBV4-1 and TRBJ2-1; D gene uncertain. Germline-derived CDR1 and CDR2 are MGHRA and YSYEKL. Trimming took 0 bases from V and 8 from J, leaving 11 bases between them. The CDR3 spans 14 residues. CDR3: CASSQDAGDYEQFF. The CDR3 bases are TGCGCCAGCAGCCAAGATGCAGGAGATTATGAGCAGTTCTTC.

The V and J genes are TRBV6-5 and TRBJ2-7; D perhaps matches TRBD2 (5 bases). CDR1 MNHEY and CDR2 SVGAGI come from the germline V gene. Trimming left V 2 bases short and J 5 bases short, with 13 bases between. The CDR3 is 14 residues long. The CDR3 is CASSYVEGPNEQYF. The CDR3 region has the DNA TGTGCCAGCAGTTACGTCGAGGGCCCCAACGAGCAGTACTTC.

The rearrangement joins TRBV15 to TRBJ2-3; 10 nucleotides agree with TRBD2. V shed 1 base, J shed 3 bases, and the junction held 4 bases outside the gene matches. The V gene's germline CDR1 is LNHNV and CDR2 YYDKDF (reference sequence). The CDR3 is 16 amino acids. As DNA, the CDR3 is TGTGCCACCAGCAGAGCGAGCGGGGGGGCGACAGATACGCAGTATTTT. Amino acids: CATSRASGGATDTQYF. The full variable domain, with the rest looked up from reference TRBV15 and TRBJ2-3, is DAMVIQNPRYQVTQFGKPVTLSCSQTLNHNVMYWYQQKSSQAPKLLFHYYDKDFNNEADTPDNFQSRRPNTSFCFLDIRSPGLGDTAMYLCATSRASGGATDTQYFGPGTRLTVL.

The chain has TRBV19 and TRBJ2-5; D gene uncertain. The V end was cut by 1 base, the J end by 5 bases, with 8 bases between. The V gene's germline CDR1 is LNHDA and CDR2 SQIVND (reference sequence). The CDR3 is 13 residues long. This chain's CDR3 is CASSIGSAETQYF. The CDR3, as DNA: TGTGCCAGTAGTATAGGATCTGCGGAGACCCAGTACTTC.

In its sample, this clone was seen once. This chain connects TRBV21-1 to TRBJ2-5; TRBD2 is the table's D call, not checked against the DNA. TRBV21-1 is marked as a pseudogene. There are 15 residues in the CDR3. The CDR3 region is CASSRLAGGPETQYF. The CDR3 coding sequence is TGTGCCAGCAGCAGACTAGCGGGAGGACCGGAGACCCAGTACTTC.

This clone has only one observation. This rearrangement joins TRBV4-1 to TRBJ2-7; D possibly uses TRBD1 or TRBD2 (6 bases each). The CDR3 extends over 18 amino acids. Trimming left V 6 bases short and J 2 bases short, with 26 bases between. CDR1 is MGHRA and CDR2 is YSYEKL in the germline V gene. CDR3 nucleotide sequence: TGCGCCAGCAGTCCCGCCGGGGGCGGGGCCAGACATGCCTACGAGCAGTACTTC. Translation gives CASSPAGGGARHAYEQYF.

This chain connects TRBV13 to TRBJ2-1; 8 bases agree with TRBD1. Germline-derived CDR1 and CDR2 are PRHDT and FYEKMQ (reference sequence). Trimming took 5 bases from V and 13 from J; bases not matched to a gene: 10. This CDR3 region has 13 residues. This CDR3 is CASSLTDRGLQFF. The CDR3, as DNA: TGTGCCAGCAGCCTAACCGACAGGGGCTTACAGTTCTTC.